Presented here are 10 T cell receptor beta chains from one specimen sequenced in a study of cytomegalovirus exposure and HLA in healthy donors. Only in-frame clones appear in the TCRdb table, and some are missing; sequencing was by immunoSEQ multiplex PCR. The profile covers tens of thousands of clones, with 94% appearing a single time and 1.5% to 1.9% taken by the ten largest. The sample was PBMCs. The receptor source for this set is a man aged 18 to 29 in good health and CMV-seropositive.

The chain has TRBV5-1 and TRBJ1-1; perhaps TRBD1 as D (6 bases). The CDR3 is made up of 12 amino acids. The V and J ends lost 5 bases and 5 bases respectively, with 10 bases between them. The V gene's germline CDR1 is SGHRS and CDR2 YFSETQ. The CDR3 DNA reads TGCGCCAGCAGGGACAGAGGAACTGAAGCTTTCTTT. Translation gives CASRDRGTEAFF.

The count of this clone is one. The chain is built from TRBV7-8 and TRBJ2-1; TRBD2 agrees at 10 bases. J lost 9 bases, V lost 4 bases, and 12 bases had no gene match. The CDR3 covers 16 residues. The V gene's germline CDR1 is SGHVS and CDR2 FQNEAQ. The CDR3 spells CASSWRLAGNRVEQFF. CDR3 DNA sequence: TGTGCCAGCAGCTGGAGACTAGCGGGTAATAGGGTTGAGCAGTTCTTC.

CDR3 nucleotide sequence: TGTGCCTGGAGTGTTTCGGAGACCCAGTACTTC. This encodes CAWSVSETQYF. The genes are TRBV30 and TRBJ2-5; no clear D. This CDR3 region has 11 residues. The V and J ends lost 0 bases and 5 bases respectively, with 4 bases between them. CDR1 is GTSNPN and CDR2 is SVGIG in the germline V gene (reference sequence).

The table lists this clone with a count of one. The chain links TRBV11-3 to TRBJ2-2, with a weak D call TRBD1 (6 bases). Germline CDR1 SGHNT, CDR2 YENEEA. This CDR3 has 16 residues. V shed 0 bases and J shed 1 base, with 9 bases lying between them. The CDR3 is CASSLEGTLNTGELFF. Written as DNA, the CDR3 is TGTGCCAGCAGCTTAGAAGGGACACTGAACACCGGGGAGCTGTTTTTT.

This chain uses TRBV4-2 with TRBJ2-1; tentative D call: TRBD1 (5 bases). This CDR3 region has 14 residues. Germline CDR1 and CDR2: LGHNA and YNFKEQ. V was clipped by 0 bases and J by 5 bases, with 8 bases between them. The CDR3 sequence is CASSQDRADNEQFF. CDR3 in DNA: TGTGCCAGCAGCCAAGACAGGGCCGACAATGAGCAGTTCTTC.

This chain's CDR3 is CASSPRTGLNTEAFF. As DNA, the CDR3 is TGTGCCAGCAGTCCCCGGACAGGGCTGAACACTGAAGCTTTCTTT. The J gene is TRBJ1-1, the V gene TRBV28, with TRBD1 matching 8 bases. The V and J ends lost 5 bases and 0 bases, in that order; junction bases with no gene match: 5. Germline-derived CDR1 and CDR2 are MDHEN and SYDVKM. The CDR3 is 15 residues long.

V usage is TRBV4-1 and J usage is TRBJ2-7; D is undetermined. Germline lookup yields CDR1 MGHRA and CDR2 YSYEKL. This CDR3 has 16 residues. V lost 0 bases to trimming and J lost 3 bases, with 15 bases between them. CDR3 protein: CASSQDRRPIYYEQYF. The CDR3 DNA follows: TGCGCCAGCAGCCAAGATAGGCGGCCGATCTACTACGAGCAGTACTTC.

This chain links TRBV7-8 with TRBJ2-2, with 8 bases fitting TRBD2. V lost 3 bases, J lost 7 bases, and 7 bases stayed unmatched. This CDR3 is built from 15 residues. The V gene's germline CDR1 is SGHVS and CDR2 FQNEAQ. The chain's CDR3 is CASSLGLENHGELFF. CDR3 sequence (DNA): TGTGCCAGCAGCTTGGGACTAGAAAATCACGGGGAGCTGTTTTTT.

This clone appeared once. This chain uses TRBV7-3 with TRBJ1-1; D is undetermined. Trimming took off 1 base at V and 1 base at J, with 4 bases between the two ends. The CDR3 sequence is 13 residues long. The germline CDR1 and CDR2 sequences are SGHTA and FQGTGA. CDR3 coding DNA: TGTGCCAGCAGCTTAATAGAGAACACTGAAGCTTTCTTT. Residues: CASSLIENTEAFF.

V usage is TRBV6-5 and J usage is TRBJ2-1; tentatively, D is TRBD2 (5 bases). The germline CDR1 and CDR2 sequences are MNHEY and SVGAGI. The length of the CDR3 is 13 residues. The germline V and J ends were trimmed by 4 bases and 3 bases, with 7 bases remaining between them. CDR3 region: CASSLLDYNEQFF. The CDR3 coding sequence is TGTGCCAGCAGTTTACTAGACTACAATGAGCAGTTCTTC.